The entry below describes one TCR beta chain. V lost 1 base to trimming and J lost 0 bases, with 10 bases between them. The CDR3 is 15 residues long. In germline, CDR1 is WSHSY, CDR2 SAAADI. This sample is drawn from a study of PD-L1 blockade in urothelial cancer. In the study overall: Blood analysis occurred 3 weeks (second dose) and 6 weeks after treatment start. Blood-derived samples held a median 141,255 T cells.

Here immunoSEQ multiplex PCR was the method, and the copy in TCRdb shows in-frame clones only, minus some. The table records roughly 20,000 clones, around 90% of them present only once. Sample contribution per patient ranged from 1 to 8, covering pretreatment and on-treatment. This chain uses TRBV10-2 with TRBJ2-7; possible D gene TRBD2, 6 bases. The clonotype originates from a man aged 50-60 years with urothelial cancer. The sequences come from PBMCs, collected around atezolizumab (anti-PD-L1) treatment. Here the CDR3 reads CASSEFWRGSYEQYF. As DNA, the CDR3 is TGCGCCAGCAGTGAGTTCTGGCGGGGCTCCTACGAGCAGTACTTC.